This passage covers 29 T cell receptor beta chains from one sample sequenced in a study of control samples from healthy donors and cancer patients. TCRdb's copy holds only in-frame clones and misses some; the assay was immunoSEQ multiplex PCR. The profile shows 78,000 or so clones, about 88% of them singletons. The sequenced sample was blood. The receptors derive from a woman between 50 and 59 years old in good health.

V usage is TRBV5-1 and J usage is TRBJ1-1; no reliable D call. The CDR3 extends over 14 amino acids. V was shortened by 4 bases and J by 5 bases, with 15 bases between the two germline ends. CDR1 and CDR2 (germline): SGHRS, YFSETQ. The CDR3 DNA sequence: TGCGCCAGCAGCCCGGAGGCGGATAGTACTGAAGCTTTCTTT. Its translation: CASSPEADSTEAFF.

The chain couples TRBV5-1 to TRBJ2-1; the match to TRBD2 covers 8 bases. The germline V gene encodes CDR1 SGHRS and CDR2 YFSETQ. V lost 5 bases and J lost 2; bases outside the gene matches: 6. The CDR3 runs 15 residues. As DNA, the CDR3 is TGCGCCAGCAGTCCTAGCGGGTTAACCTACAATGAGCAGTTCTTC. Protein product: CASSPSGLTYNEQFF.

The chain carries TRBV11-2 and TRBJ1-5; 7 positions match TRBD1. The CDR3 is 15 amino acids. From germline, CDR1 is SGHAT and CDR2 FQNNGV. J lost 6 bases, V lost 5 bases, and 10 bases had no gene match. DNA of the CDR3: TGTGCCAGCAGCCCCACAGGGGATTACTCTCAGCCCCAGCATTTT. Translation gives CASSPTGDYSQPQHF.

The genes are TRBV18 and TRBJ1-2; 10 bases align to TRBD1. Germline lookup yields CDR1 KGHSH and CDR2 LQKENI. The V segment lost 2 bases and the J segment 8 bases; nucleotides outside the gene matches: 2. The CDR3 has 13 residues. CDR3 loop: CASSPRDRGGYTF. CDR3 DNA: TGTGCCAGCTCACCAAGGGACAGGGGAGGCTACACCTTC.

In DNA, the CDR3 is TGTGCCAGCATCCATATTTCGGGAGCTAAGGATGAGCAGTTCTTC. Encoded protein: CASIHISGAKDEQFF. The rearrangement links TRBV6-5 to TRBJ2-1; D possibly corresponds to TRBD2 (6 bases). The CDR3 covers 15 residues. Germline V CDR1 and CDR2: MNHEY, SVGAGI. V was trimmed by 7 bases and J by 8 bases, leaving 21 bases between them.

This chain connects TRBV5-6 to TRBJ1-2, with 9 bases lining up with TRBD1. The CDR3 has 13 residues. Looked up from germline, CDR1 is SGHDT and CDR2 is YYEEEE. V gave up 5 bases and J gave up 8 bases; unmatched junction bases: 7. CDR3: CASRGTGMRGYTF. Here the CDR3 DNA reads TGTGCCAGCAGGGGGACAGGGATGCGCGGCTACACCTTC.

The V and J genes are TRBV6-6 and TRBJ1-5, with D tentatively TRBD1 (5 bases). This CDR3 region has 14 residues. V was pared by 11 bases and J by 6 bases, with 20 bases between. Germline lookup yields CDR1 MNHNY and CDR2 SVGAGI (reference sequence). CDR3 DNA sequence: TGTGCCGGGGGGACCGCGAGGGAAAGTCAGCCCCAGCATTTT. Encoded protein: CAGGTARESQPQHF.

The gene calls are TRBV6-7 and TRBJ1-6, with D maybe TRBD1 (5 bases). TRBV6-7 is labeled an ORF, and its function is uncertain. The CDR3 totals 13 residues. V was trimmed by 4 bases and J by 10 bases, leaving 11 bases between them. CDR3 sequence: CASSFYRYSPLHF. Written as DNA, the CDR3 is TGTGCCAGCAGTTTCTACAGGTACTCACCCCTCCACTTT.

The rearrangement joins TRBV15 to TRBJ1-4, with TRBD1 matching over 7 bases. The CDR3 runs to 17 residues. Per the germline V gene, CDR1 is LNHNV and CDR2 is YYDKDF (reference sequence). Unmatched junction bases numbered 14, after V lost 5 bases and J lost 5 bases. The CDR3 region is CATSSPPGDRENEKLFF. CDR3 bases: TGTGCCACCAGCTCACCGCCTGGAGACAGGGAGAATGAAAAACTGTTTTTT.

CDR3 in DNA: TGTGCCAGCAGTTTACGGCGGGAAGAGACCCAGTACTTC. This codes for CASSLRREETQYF. The chain is built from TRBV12-3 or TRBV12-4 and TRBJ2-5; weak D call: TRBD2 (5 bases). The CDR3 has 13 residues. V was cut by 2 bases and J by 3 bases, with 7 bases left in between.

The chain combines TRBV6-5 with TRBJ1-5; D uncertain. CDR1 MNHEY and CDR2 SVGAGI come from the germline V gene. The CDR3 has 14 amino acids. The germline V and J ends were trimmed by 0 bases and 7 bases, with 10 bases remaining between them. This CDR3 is CASSYSDVGQPQHF. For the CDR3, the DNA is TGTGCCAGCAGTTACTCGGACGTGGGGCAGCCCCAGCATTTT.

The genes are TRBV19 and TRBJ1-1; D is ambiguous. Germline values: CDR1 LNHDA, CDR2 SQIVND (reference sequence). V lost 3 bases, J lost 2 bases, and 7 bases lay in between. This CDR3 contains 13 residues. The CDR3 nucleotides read TGTGCCAGTAGTATGAACAGTAACACTGAAGCTTTCTTT. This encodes CASSMNSNTEAFF.

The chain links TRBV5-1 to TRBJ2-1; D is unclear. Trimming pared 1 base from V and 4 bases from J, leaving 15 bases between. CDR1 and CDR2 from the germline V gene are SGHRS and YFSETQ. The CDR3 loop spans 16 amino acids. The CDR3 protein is CASSLSTERAYNEQFF. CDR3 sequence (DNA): TGCGCCAGCAGCTTGAGTACCGAGAGAGCGTACAATGAGCAGTTCTTC.

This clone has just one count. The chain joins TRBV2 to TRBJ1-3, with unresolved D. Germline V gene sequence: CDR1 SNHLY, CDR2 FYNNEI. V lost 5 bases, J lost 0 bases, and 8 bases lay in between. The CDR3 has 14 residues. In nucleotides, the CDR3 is TGTGCCAGCAGTTCCCAGAACTCTGGAAACACCATATATTTT. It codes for CASSSQNSGNTIYF.

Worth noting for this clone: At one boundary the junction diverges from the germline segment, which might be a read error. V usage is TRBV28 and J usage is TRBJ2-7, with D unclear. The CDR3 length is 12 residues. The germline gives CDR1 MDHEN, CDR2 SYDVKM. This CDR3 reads CASSLTSHEQYF. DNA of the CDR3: TGTGCCAGCAGTTTAACCTCCCACGAGCAGTACTTC.

The chain's CDR3 is CASSPMASGRSYEQYF. The CDR3 coding sequence is TGTGCCAGCAGTCCTATGGCTAGCGGGAGGTCCTACGAGCAGTACTTC. V gene TRBV28 combines with J gene TRBJ2-7, with 11 nucleotides matching TRBD2. With 5 bases clipped from V and 1 base from J, the junction kept 7 bases outside the gene matches. The CDR3 has 16 amino acids. Germline values: CDR1 MDHEN, CDR2 SYDVKM.

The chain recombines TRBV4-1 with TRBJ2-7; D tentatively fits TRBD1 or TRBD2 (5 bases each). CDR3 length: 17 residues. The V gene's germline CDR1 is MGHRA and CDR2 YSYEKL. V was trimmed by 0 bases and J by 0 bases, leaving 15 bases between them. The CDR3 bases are TGCGCCAGCAGCCAAGACGAGGGCCAGGGAATCTCCTACGAGCAGTACTTC. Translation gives CASSQDEGQGISYEQYF.

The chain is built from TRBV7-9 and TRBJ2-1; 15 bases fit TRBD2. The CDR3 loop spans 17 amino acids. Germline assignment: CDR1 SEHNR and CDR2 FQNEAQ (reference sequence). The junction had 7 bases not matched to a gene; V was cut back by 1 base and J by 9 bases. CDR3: CASSLGRTSGRAGEQFF. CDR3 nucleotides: TGTGCCAGCAGCTTAGGACGGACTAGCGGGAGGGCCGGTGAGCAGTTCTTC.

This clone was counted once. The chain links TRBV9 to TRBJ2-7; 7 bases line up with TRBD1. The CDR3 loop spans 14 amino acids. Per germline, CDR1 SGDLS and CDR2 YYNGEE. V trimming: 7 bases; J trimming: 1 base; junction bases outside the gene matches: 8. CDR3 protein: CASGSKDRSYEQYF. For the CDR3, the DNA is TGTGCCAGCGGCTCGAAGGACAGGTCCTACGAGCAGTACTTC.

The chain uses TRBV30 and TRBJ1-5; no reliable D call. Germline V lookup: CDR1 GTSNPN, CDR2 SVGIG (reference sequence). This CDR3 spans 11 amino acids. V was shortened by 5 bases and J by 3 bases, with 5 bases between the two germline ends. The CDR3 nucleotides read TGTGCCTGGCCCCACAATCAGCCCCAGCATTTT. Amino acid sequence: CAWPHNQPQHF.

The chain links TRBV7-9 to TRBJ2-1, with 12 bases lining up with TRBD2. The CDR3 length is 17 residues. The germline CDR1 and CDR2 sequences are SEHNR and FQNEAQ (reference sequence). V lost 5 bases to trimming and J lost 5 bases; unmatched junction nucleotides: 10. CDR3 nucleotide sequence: TGTGCCAGCAGCGCCCCCCCCCGACTAGCGGGAGACAATGAGCAGTTCTTC. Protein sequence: CASSAPPRLAGDNEQFF.

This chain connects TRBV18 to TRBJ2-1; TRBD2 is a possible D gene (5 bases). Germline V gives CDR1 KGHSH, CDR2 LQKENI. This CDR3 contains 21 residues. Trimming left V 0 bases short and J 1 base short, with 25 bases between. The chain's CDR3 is CASSPPLANSPDWLSYNEQFF. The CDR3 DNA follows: TGTGCCAGCTCACCACCGTTAGCTAATTCCCCGGACTGGCTGTCCTACAATGAGCAGTTCTTC.

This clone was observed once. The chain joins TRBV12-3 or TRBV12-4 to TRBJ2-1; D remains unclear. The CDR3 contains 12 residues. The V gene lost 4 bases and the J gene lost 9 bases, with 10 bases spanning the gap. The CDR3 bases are TGTGCCAGCAGTTCAAACGGCGGTGAGCAGTTCTTC. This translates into CASSSNGGEQFF.

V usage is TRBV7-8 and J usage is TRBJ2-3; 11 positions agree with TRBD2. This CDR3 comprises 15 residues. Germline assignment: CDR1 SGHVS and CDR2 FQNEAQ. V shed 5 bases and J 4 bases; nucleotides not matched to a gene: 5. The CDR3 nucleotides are TGTGCCAGCAGCACGGGGACTAGCGGAGCAGATACGCAGTATTTT. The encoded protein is CASSTGTSGADTQYF.

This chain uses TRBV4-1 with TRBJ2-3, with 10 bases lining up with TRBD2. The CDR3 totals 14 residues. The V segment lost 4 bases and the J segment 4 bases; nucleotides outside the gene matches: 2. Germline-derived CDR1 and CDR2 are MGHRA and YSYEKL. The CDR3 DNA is TGCGCCAGCAGCCGGACTAGCGGAGCAGATACGCAGTATTTT. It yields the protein CASSRTSGADTQYF.

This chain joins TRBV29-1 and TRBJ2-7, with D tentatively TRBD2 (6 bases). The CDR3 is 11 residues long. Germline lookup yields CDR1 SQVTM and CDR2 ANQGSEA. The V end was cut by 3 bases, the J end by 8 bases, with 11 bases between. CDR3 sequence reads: CSVDSGTQQYF. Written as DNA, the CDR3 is TGCAGCGTTGATTCTGGGACTCAGCAGTACTTC.

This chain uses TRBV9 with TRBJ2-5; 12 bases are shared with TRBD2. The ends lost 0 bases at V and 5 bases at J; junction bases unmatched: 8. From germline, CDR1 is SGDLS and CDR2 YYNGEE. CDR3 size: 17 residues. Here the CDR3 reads CASSVGTLAGGTETQYF. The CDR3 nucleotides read TGTGCCAGCAGCGTAGGGACACTAGCGGGAGGTACGGAGACCCAGTACTTC.

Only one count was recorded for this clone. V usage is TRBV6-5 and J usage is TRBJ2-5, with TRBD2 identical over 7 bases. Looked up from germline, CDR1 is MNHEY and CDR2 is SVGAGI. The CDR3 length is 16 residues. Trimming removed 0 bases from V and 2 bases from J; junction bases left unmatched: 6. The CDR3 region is CASSYSSSGMQETQYF. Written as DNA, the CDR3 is TGTGCCAGCAGTTACTCATCCAGCGGGATGCAAGAGACCCAGTACTTC.

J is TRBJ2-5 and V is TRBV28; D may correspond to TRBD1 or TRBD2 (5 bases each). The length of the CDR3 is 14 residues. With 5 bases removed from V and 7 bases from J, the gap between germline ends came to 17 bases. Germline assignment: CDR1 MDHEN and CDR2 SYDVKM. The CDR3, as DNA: TGTGCCAGCAGTATACGGGACGTTTTGGGGACCCAGTACTTC. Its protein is CASSIRDVLGTQYF.